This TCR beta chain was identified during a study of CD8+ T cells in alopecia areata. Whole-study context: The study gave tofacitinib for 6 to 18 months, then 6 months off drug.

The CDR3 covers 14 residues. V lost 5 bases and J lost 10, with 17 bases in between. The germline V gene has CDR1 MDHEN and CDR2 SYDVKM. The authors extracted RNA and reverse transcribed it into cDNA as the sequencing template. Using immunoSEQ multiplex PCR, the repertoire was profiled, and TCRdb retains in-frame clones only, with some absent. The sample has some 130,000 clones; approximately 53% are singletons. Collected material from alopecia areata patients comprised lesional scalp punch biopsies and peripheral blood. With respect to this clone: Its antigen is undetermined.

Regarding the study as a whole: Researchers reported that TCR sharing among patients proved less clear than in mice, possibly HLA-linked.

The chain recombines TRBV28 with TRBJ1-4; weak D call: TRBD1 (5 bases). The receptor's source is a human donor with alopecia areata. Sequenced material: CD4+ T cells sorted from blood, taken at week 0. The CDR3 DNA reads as TGTGCCAGCAGTGAAGACAGCAACCATCGAAAACTGTTTTTT. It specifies CASSEDSNHRKLFF.